The 9 T cell receptor beta chains below all came from one sample that was sequenced in a study of T cells in localized non-small cell lung cancer. Data came from immunoSEQ multiplex PCR; TCRdb stores just in-frame clones and leaves some out. The sample carries around 29,000 clones, roughly 75% recorded once. This sample comprised peripheral blood, obtained before any cancer treatment. The receptors stem from a male donor older than 55 with stage II squamous cell lung carcinoma.

The CDR3: CASSHSYEQYF. The CDR3 DNA sequence: TGTGCCAGCAGCCACTCCTACGAGCAGTACTTC. V is TRBV14 and J is TRBJ2-7; no reliable D call. The CDR3 covers 11 residues. Germline V CDR1 and CDR2: SGHDN, FVKESK. Trimming pared 3 bases from V and 0 bases from J, leaving 0 bases between.

The rearrangement joins TRBV5-1 to TRBJ2-7, with D tentatively TRBD1 (6 bases). Trimming cost V 4 bases and J 4 bases, with 15 bases left between them. Germline-derived CDR1 and CDR2 are SGHRS and YFSETQ. This CDR3 spans 14 amino acids. CDR3 sequence: CASSTAQGWYEQYF. The CDR3 bases are TGCGCCAGCAGCACCGCCCAGGGGTGGTACGAGCAGTACTTC.

The chain has TRBV6-6 and TRBJ1-3, with D hard to call. Per the germline V gene, CDR1 is MNHNY and CDR2 is SVGAGI (reference sequence). Trimming shortened V by 0 bases and J by 2 bases, and 8 bases separated the two germline ends. The CDR3 has 15 amino acids. The CDR3 region has the DNA TGTGCCAGCAGTTACTCGTCCTCCCCTGGAAACACCATATATTTT. Translated, it gives CASSYSSSPGNTIYF.

The chain uses TRBV5-1 and TRBJ1-1; D might be TRBD1 (5 bases). This CDR3 is built from 15 residues. The germline gives CDR1 SGHRS, CDR2 YFSETQ. Trimming removed 0 bases at V and 2 bases at J, with 11 bases between. This CDR3 is CASSLETAGNTEAFF. The CDR3 region has the DNA TGCGCCAGCAGCTTGGAGACAGCAGGTAACACTGAAGCTTTCTTT.

The V call is TRBV6-1, the J call TRBJ1-1; 8 bases map to TRBD1. Germline loops: CDR1 MNHNS, CDR2 SASEGT. The CDR3 extends over 13 amino acids. J was trimmed by 3 bases and V by 11 bases; bases with no gene match: 8. CDR3 protein: CAAKDRGYTEAFF. CDR3 DNA: TGTGCCGCCAAAGACAGGGGTTACACTGAAGCTTTCTTT.

The gene calls are TRBV10-1 and TRBJ1-3; TRBD1 agrees at 7 bases. CDR1 and CDR2 (germline): WNHNN, SYGVQD (reference sequence). The J segment lost 0 bases and the V segment lost 10 bases, leaving 12 bases of the junction unmatched. This CDR3 is built from 16 residues. CDR3 coding DNA: TGCGCCACCCAGGGACAGCCAATTAGCTCTGGAAACACCATATATTTT. As protein: CATQGQPISSGNTIYF.

This sequence joins TRBV30 and TRBJ2-5; 16 bases align to TRBD2. The CDR3 runs 17 residues. Germline CDR1 and CDR2: GTSNPN and SVGIG (reference sequence). The trim removed 2 bases at V and 5 bases at J, leaving 8 bases unmatched. The CDR3 coding sequence is TGTGCCTGGAGTAGCGGGACTAGCGGGAGGGCCGCCGAGACCCAGTACTTC. Protein: CAWSSGTSGRAAETQYF.

This clone was recorded once. This chain links TRBV2 with TRBJ2-1, with 11 bases fitting TRBD2. The CDR3 is 16 residues long. Germline CDR1 is SNHLY and CDR2 is FYNNEI. V was pared by 6 bases and J by 6 bases, with 10 bases of the junction left unmatched. The DNA for the CDR3 is TGTGCCAGCAGATGGTTCGAGACTAGCGGGGCCAATGAGCAGTTCTTC. This gives the protein CASRWFETSGANEQFF.

This clone showed up just a few times. The chain has TRBV9 and TRBJ1-6, with 7 bases aligning to TRBD1. V lost 4 bases and J lost 6; bases outside the gene matches: 4. The CDR3 is 14 amino acids. Germline values: CDR1 SGDLS, CDR2 YYNGEE. For the CDR3, the DNA is TGTGCCAGCAGCCGAGGACAGGTTAATTCACCCCTCCACTTT. Encoded protein: CASSRGQVNSPLHF.